This entry features one TCR beta chain sequence. Enrollment of patients from Seattle took place during active infection, with longitudinal follow-up. The data were obtained in a study of blood T cell repertoires in COVID-19. Study-wide background: T cells, B-cell-depleted T cells, or PBMCs provided the cDNA or gDNA that served as material.

Original analysis: Nucleated cell number was recorded as an estimate derived from reference gene primer amplification. Here immunoSEQ multiplex PCR was the method, and the copy in TCRdb shows in-frame clones only, minus some. V, J and clone size reflect that table, while D and trimming were determined from the DNA. The table records fewer than 90,000 clones, roughly 72% of them present only once. This clonotype originated in a man in his sixties with COVID-19, enrolled during active disease. Material: peripheral blood.

This CDR3 is CASSPRESRDTEAFF. As DNA, the CDR3 is TGTGCCAGCAGTCCCCGGGAATCGAGGGACACTGAAGCTTTCTTT. The J gene is TRBJ1-1, the V gene TRBV7-9; D unresolved. CDR1 is SEHNR, CDR2 FQNEAQ, per germline (reference sequence). This CDR3 region has 15 residues. Trimming pared 6 bases from V and 3 bases from J, leaving 17 bases between. Supplemented by reference TRBV7-9 and TRBJ1-1, the full variable domain reads DTGVSQNPRHKITKRGQNVTFRCDPISEHNRLYWYRQTLGQGPEFLTYFQNEAQLEKSRLLSDRFSAERPKGSFSTLEIQRTEQGDSAMYLCASSPRESRDTEAFFGQGTRLTVV.